Following are 25 T cell receptor beta chains from one sample sequenced in a study of CD8 T cells in Susac syndrome. With random hexamers, reverse transcription was performed on about 0.5 to 1 ug of RNA. Each CDR3 protein gets one entry after TCRdb re-called the immunoSEQ multiplex PCR reads with MiXCR. The sample carries 95,000 to 150,000 distinct CDR3 sequences, just under 95% recorded once. Material for sequencing was CD8+ T cells from PBMCs. The receptors originated from a human donor with Susac syndrome.

The chain is built from TRBV19 and TRBJ1-6; tentative D call: TRBD1 (5 bases). Trimming removed 7 bases from V and 6 bases from J, with 19 bases in between. Germline lookup yields CDR1 LNHDA and CDR2 SQIVND (reference sequence). The CDR3 loop spans 16 amino acids. The CDR3 DNA sequence: TGTGCCAGTACCCTGAGATGGGGGGAGATTAATTCACCCCTCCACTTT. Its translation is CASTLRWGEINSPLHF.

This clonotype has only one observation. This rearrangement joins TRBV20-1 to TRBJ1-1; D may be TRBD1 (5 bases). The V and J ends lost 3 bases and 8 bases respectively, with 19 bases between them. The CDR3 is 14 amino acids. Germline lookup yields CDR1 DFQATT and CDR2 SNEGSKA (reference sequence). CDR3 in DNA: TGCAGTGCTAGGACTAGTCTGGACAAGCGGGAAGCTTTCTTT. Its translation is CSARTSLDKREAFF.

The J gene is TRBJ2-7, the V gene TRBV5-6, with D possibly matching TRBD2 (5 bases). The CDR3 is 13 residues long. Looked up from germline, CDR1 is SGHDT and CDR2 is YYEEEE. With 0 bases removed from V and 6 bases from J, the gap between germline ends came to 10 bases. The CDR3 bases are TGTGCCAGCAGCTTGGAACTGGGGAGCGAGCAGTACTTC. Amino acids: CASSLELGSEQYF.

V usage is TRBV12-3 or TRBV12-4 and J usage is TRBJ1-2; tentative D call: TRBD1 (6 bases). Trimming pared 4 bases from V and 0 bases from J, leaving 18 bases between. The CDR3 consists of 17 residues. CDR3: CASSSGARTLSNYGYTF. The CDR3 nucleotides are TGTGCCAGCAGTTCGGGGGCGCGAACCTTATCTAACTATGGCTACACCTTC.

This clonotype was counted a few times. CDR3 DNA sequence: TGTGCCAGCAGCCAAGTGCAGCGGGGGGGTGATACGCAGTATTTT. It codes for CASSQVQRGGDTQYF. This chain links TRBV4-2 with TRBJ2-3; 10 bases map to TRBD2. The CDR3 sequence is 15 residues long. The germline V gene encodes CDR1 LGHNA and CDR2 YNFKEQ. J was trimmed by 6 bases and V by 1 base; bases with no gene match: 4.

The gene calls are TRBV6-5 and TRBJ2-5; TRBD1 aligns across 9 bases. The junction had 6 bases not matched to a gene; V was cut back by 6 bases and J by 4 bases. The V gene's germline CDR1 is MNHEY and CDR2 SVGAGI. The length of the CDR3 is 14 residues. The CDR3 region is CASSKDRGGETQYF. In nucleotides, the CDR3 is TGTGCCAGCAGCAAGGACAGGGGTGGAGAGACCCAGTACTTC.

The V call is TRBV3-1, the J call TRBJ2-7, with 7 bases identical to TRBD2. V was pared by 1 base and J by 1 base, with 4 bases of the junction left unmatched. CDR1 is LGHDT and CDR2 is YNNKEL in the germline V gene (reference sequence). The CDR3 loop spans 15 amino acids. CDR3 in DNA: TGTGCCAGCAGCCAAGGCCTAGCGGAGTCCTACGAGCAGTACTTC. Translating it yields CASSQGLAESYEQYF.

The chain employs TRBV27 and TRBJ1-5; D not resolved. This CDR3 is 16 amino acids long. V gave up 3 bases and J gave up 0 bases, with 12 bases separating them. Germline V gene sequence: CDR1 MNHEY, CDR2 SMNVEV (reference sequence). The CDR3 sequence is CASSLNAAYSNQPQHF. The CDR3 region has the DNA TGTGCCAGCAGTTTGAATGCAGCATATAGCAATCAGCCCCAGCATTTT.

With regard to this clonotype: At one boundary the junction diverges from the germline segment, which might be a read error. The rearrangement joins TRBV7-9 to TRBJ2-7; D is perhaps TRBD2 (6 bases). The V gene's germline CDR1 is SEHNR and CDR2 FQNEAQ (reference sequence). The CDR3 is made up of 12 amino acids. The CDR3 spells CASSPTRRESLF. The CDR3 bases are TGTGCCAGCAGCCCGACTAGGAGGGAATCTCTCTTC.

The chain combines TRBV20-1 with TRBJ2-1; 8 bases are shared with TRBD2. Per the germline V gene, CDR1 is DFQATT and CDR2 is SNEGSKA (reference sequence). The CDR3 loop spans 15 amino acids. Trimming removed 2 bases from V and 5 bases from J; junction bases left unmatched: 8. The CDR3 sequence is CSARRPGGPHNEQFF. The DNA of the CDR3 is TGCAGTGCTAGACGGCCGGGGGGGCCCCACAATGAGCAGTTCTTC.

This clonotype was observed a handful of times. The chain is built from TRBV9 and TRBJ2-7; D may match TRBD1 or TRBD2 (5 bases each). This CDR3 is built from 13 residues. The germline V gene encodes CDR1 SGDLS and CDR2 YYNGEE. V was shortened by 2 bases and J by 0 bases, with 6 bases between the two germline ends. DNA of the CDR3: TGTGCCAGCAGCGTGGGGGACTCCTACGAGCAGTACTTC. Encoded protein: CASSVGDSYEQYF. Drawing the rest from reference TRBV9 and TRBJ2-7, the complete variable domain is DSGVTQTPKHLITATGQRVTLRCSPRSGDLSVYWYQQSLDQGLQFLIQYYNGEERAKGNILERFSAQQFPDLHSELNLSSLELGDSALYFCASSVGDSYEQYFGPGTRLTVT.

The genes are TRBV20-1 and TRBJ2-1, with D perhaps matching TRBD1 (6 bases). The V end lost 0 bases, the J end lost 1 base, and 10 bases lay between the germline ends. Germline V gives CDR1 DFQATT, CDR2 SNEGSKA (reference sequence). The CDR3 is 15 residues long. The CDR3: CSARDGQLSYNEQFF. The CDR3 DNA follows: TGCAGTGCTAGAGATGGACAGTTATCCTACAATGAGCAGTTCTTC.

The V gene is TRBV5-6, the J gene TRBJ1-2; D remains unclear. The CDR3 contains 14 residues. CDR1 SGHDT and CDR2 YYEEEE come from the germline V gene. The V and J ends lost 2 bases and 5 bases respectively, with 13 bases between them. The CDR3 is CASSFGSFGYGYTF. The CDR3 DNA follows: TGTGCCAGCAGCTTCGGTTCCTTTGGATATGGCTACACCTTC. Full variable domain (rest looked up from reference TRBV5-6 and TRBJ1-2): DAGVTQSPTHLIKTRGQQVTLRCSPKSGHDTVSWYQQALGQGPQFIFQYYEEEERQRGNFPDRFSGHQFPNYSSELNVNALLLGDSALYLCASSFGSFGYGYTFGSGTRLTVV.

V usage is TRBV10-2 and J usage is TRBJ2-3; 8 nucleotides agree with TRBD1. Germline V gene sequence: CDR1 WSHSY, CDR2 SAAADI. V was clipped by 3 bases and J by 3 bases; unmatched bases: 2. The CDR3 is 14 amino acids. The CDR3 DNA follows: TGCGCCAGCAGTGATCAGGGGGCAACAGATACGCAGTATTTT. Translation: CASSDQGATDTQYF.

The V call is TRBV3-1, the J call TRBJ2-1; D is possibly TRBD2 (6 bases). Trimming shortened V by 5 bases and J by 8 bases, and 13 bases separated the two germline ends. This CDR3 has 13 residues. The germline V gene encodes CDR1 LGHDT and CDR2 YNNKEL (reference sequence). The CDR3 sequence: CASSLTGGHEQFF. In DNA form, the CDR3 reads TGTGCCAGCAGCTTAACAGGAGGGCATGAGCAGTTCTTC.

V is TRBV12-5 and J is TRBJ1-1; D ambiguous. Germline V gene data show CDR1 as LGHNT and CDR2 as FRNRAP. This CDR3 region has 11 residues. V was trimmed by 2 bases and J by 7 bases, leaving 5 bases between them. The CDR3 here is CASGLPDEAFF. For the CDR3, the DNA is TGTGCTAGTGGTTTGCCCGATGAAGCTTTCTTT.

The J gene is TRBJ1-1, the V gene TRBV6-2 or TRBV6-3; 7 nucleotides line up with TRBD1. The junction had 9 bases not matched to a gene; V was cut back by 2 bases and J by 0 bases. This CDR3 has 17 amino acids. Germline CDR1 reads MNHEY; CDR2 reads SVGEGT. The DNA for the CDR3 is TGTGCCAGCAGTTACGACAGGGCTGGTGGGCTGAACACTGAAGCTTTCTTT. It translates to CASSYDRAGGLNTEAFF.

The chain employs TRBV19 and TRBJ2-1, with D unclear. Germline-derived CDR1 and CDR2 are LNHDA and SQIVND (reference sequence). Trimming stripped 2 bases from V and 4 bases from J, with 12 bases between. The CDR3 covers 15 residues. The DNA for the CDR3 is TGTGCCAGTAGTATATCCCTGGGGATTTACAATGAGCAGTTCTTC. Translation: CASSISLGIYNEQFF.

The rearrangement uses TRBV29-1 and TRBJ1-1; perhaps TRBD1 as D (5 bases). Trimming left V 4 bases short and J 0 bases short, with 9 bases between. Germline CDR1 SQVTM, CDR2 ANQGSEA. This CDR3 has 13 residues. DNA of the CDR3: TGCAGCGTTGCGGGGGGTTTGAACACTGAAGCTTTCTTT. Translation: CSVAGGLNTEAFF.

The chain has TRBV16 and TRBJ2-3; D unresolved. This CDR3 spans 17 amino acids. V was cut by 0 bases and J by 0 bases, with 13 bases left in between. Germline CDR1 is KGHSY and CDR2 is FQNENV. This CDR3 is CASSQSRRISSTDTQYF. The CDR3 bases are TGTGCCAGCAGCCAATCACGACGCATATCTAGCACAGATACGCAGTATTTT.

The chain links TRBV7-8 to TRBJ1-1; D not certain. Germline V gives CDR1 SGHVS, CDR2 FQNEAQ. The CDR3 has 16 amino acids. The V gene lost 0 bases and the J gene lost 7 bases, with 18 bases spanning the gap. The chain's CDR3 is CASSLATGQVAIEAFF. CDR3 nucleotide sequence: TGTGCCAGCAGCTTAGCAACGGGTCAGGTAGCAATTGAAGCTTTCTTT.

This chain links TRBV27 with TRBJ2-1; 8 nucleotides match TRBD2. The CDR3 length is 14 residues. From germline, CDR1 is MNHEY and CDR2 SMNVEV (reference sequence). The ends lost 5 bases at V and 7 bases at J; junction bases unmatched: 7. For the CDR3, the DNA is TGTGCCAGCAGTCGCGCGGGGGGTCGAAATGAGCAGTTCTTC. Its protein product is CASSRAGGRNEQFF.

V gene TRBV20-1 combines with J gene TRBJ2-3; no clear D. Germline V CDR1 and CDR2: DFQATT, SNEGSKA (reference sequence). Trimming took off 1 base at V and 0 bases at J, with 11 bases between the two ends. The CDR3 loop spans 15 amino acids. In nucleotides, the CDR3 is TGCAGTGCTAGAGCCCTATTTCTGAGCACAGATACGCAGTATTTT. This encodes CSARALFLSTDTQYF.

This clonotype was recorded only once. This sequence joins TRBV14 and TRBJ2-3; D could derive from TRBD1 or TRBD2 (6 bases each). The V gene lost 0 bases and the J gene lost 10 bases, with 11 bases spanning the gap. Germline CDR1 and CDR2: SGHDN and FVKESK. This CDR3 region has 13 residues. The CDR3: CASSQDRRGSQYF. Written as DNA, the CDR3 is TGTGCCAGCAGCCAAGATAGGAGGGGGTCGCAGTATTTT. Full variable domain (remainder filled in from reference TRBV14 and TRBJ2-3): EAGVTQFPSHSVIEKGQTVTLRCDPISGHDNLYWYRRVMGKEIKFLLHFVKESKQDESGMPNNRFLAERTGGTYSTLKVQPAELEDSGVYFCASSQDRRGSQYFGPGTRLTVL.

The CDR3 sequence is CASSFGRDEQFF. CDR3 DNA: TGTGCCAGCAGTTTCGGCCGTGATGAGCAGTTCTTC. The rearrangement links TRBV27 to TRBJ2-1; D remains ambiguous. Germline V gene lookup returns CDR1 MNHEY and CDR2 SMNVEV (reference sequence). V gave up 3 bases and J gave up 8 bases, with 8 bases separating them. This CDR3 is 12 amino acids long.